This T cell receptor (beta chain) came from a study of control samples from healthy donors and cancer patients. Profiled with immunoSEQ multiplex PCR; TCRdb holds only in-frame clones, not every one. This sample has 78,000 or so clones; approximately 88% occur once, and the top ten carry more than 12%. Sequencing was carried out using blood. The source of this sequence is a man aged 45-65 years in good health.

CDR3 sequence (DNA): TGTGCCAGCAGCCAAGGGTTGCTAGCGGGAGGGCCTACAGATACGCAGTATTTT. It is translated as CASSQGLLAGGPTDTQYF. The chain uses TRBV4-2 and TRBJ2-3, with 12 bases lining up with TRBD2. The germline V gene has CDR1 LGHNA and CDR2 YNFKEQ. V lost 1 base to trimming and J lost 3 bases; unmatched junction nucleotides: 8. CDR3 length equals 18 residues.